This TCR beta chain was sequenced during a study of blood T cells in healthy people across ages. Ten or more counts support this clonotype. Sample-barcoded 5' priming and a J-beta primer mix drove a second PCR of roughly 7 to 11 cycles. Each CDR3 protein gets one entry after TCRdb re-called the 5' RACE reads with MiXCR. The sample carries about 650,000 distinct CDR3 sequences, around 32% recorded once. This receptor was obtained from a woman of 80 years or more in good health. Sequenced material: blood.

Here the CDR3 DNA reads TGCAGTGCTAGATTCCAAGGACAGGGGGCGGATGGCTACACCTTC. Translated: CSARFQGQGADGYTF. The genes are TRBV20-1 and TRBJ1-2; TRBD1 matches 11 bases. The V and J ends lost 2 bases and 6 bases, in that order; junction bases with no gene match: 8. CDR1 is DFQATT and CDR2 is SNEGSKA in the germline V gene (reference sequence). CDR3 length equals 15 residues.